The clone carrying this T cell receptor (beta chain) came up a few times. The antigen remains undetermined. CDR3 length equals 15 residues. CDR1 is SGHTA and CDR2 is FQGNSA in the germline V gene. Trimming pared 2 bases from V and 3 bases from J, leaving 12 bases between. As processed by the authors: Between about 23,224 and 700,000 TCRs appeared in each sample, and the median stood at around 92,000. TCRdb reanalysed the RACE reads using MiXCR and keeps one entry per CDR3 protein. The V and J calls shown here were made by TCRdb, not taken from the authors' results. The sample carries roughly 100,000 distinct CDR3 sequences, around 8.8% recorded once. This entry comes from a study of human T cells and chemical hapten exposure. General study findings and limits: TCRs above 1 in 1000 frequency stayed constant with DPC sensitization.

Time point described: healthy volunteer bleed at 2 weeks. The total RNA was obtained from whole blood that was not fractionated. Sequencing was done on a sample of whole blood. The chain couples TRBV7-2 to TRBJ2-3; D possibly corresponds to TRBD2 (6 bases). The source is a female donor in good health. Some clones in this sample may be carry-over from other donors' samples. In DNA, the CDR3 is TGTGCCAGCAGCTTACTAGGAGGGAGGACAGATACGCAGTATTTT. Protein: CASSLLGGRTDTQYF.